This TCR beta chain was sequenced in a study of cytomegalovirus exposure and HLA in healthy donors. Healthy bone marrow donors made up the donors. Germline V gene lookup returns CDR1 MNHEY and CDR2 SVGAGI. The J segment lost 5 bases and the V segment lost 0 bases, leaving 1 base of the junction unmatched. This CDR3 region has 15 residues. PCR was performed using 60 Vbeta and 13 Jbeta primers. The repertoire was sequenced with immunoSEQ multiplex PCR; TCRdb's copy has only in-frame clones and lacks some. Of about 94,000 clones in the sample, 70% to 85% were seen once. Concerning this clone: Antigen specificity is unknown.

Study results and limitations: As a later analysis showed, a missense DCLRE1C variant was linked to trimming of TCR beta V- and J-genes.

The sequence was collected from a human donor in good health. The sequencing input was PBMCs. The chain combines TRBV6-5 with TRBJ2-7; TRBD2 agrees at 13 bases. CDR3 sequence reads: CASSYSTSGGNEQYF. The CDR3 DNA reads TGTGCCAGCAGTTACTCGACTAGCGGGGGGAACGAGCAGTACTTC.